Listed below are T cell receptor beta chains from one sample, sequenced in a study of OX40 agonist ivuxolimab in advanced cancers. The repertoire was sequenced with immunoSEQ multiplex PCR; TCRdb's copy has only in-frame clones and lacks some. The table includes over 45,000 clones, around 84% detected once. The sample here was CD4+ or CD8+ T cells sorted from blood, taken in a trial of the OX40 agonist ivuxolimab. Receptors were obtained from an adult with an advanced solid tumor such as melanoma, head and neck, liver or kidney cancer. CDR3s include the opening cysteine and the closing phenylalanine or tryptophan. Fields, in order: D gene, clone size, J gene, V gene, CDR3 DNA, CDR3 protein. D genes are given only for firm matches. Clone size, where shown, is once, few, many, or a class for clones that have expanded.

TRBD2 NA TRBJ2-7 TRBV30 TGTGCCTGGAGTGTACGGGGGGGCTACGAGCAGTACTTC CAWSVRGGYEQYF
NA NA TRBJ2-5 TRBV2 TGTGCCAGCAGACTGGGGGCGGGGGAGACCCAGTACTTC CASRLGAGETQYF
NA NA TRBJ2-1 TRBV6-6 TGTGCCAGCAGTTATAACGGCGCCAAGACTGAGCAGTTCTTC CASSYNGAKTEQFF
NA NA TRBJ2-7 TRBV2 TGTGCCAGCAATGGACAGCTGTCCTACGAGCAGTACTTC CASNGQLSYEQYF
NA few TRBJ1-5 TRBV7-8 TGTGCCAGCAGCTTAGATCGTCTTAGGGGAAGTCAGCCCCAGCATTTT CASSLDRLRGSQPQHF
NA NA TRBJ1-4 TRBV6-6 TGTGCCAGCAGGAAGAGCGGTGAAAAACTGTTTTTT CASRKSGEKLFF
TRBD2 NA TRBJ2-1 TRBV5-1 TGCGCCAGCAGCTTGGAACTAGCGGGAGGGCAGGGTGAGCAGTTCTTC CASSLELAGGQGEQFF
NA NA TRBJ1-5 TRBV6-1 TGTGCCAGCAGTGAAAAACAGGGCCAGCCCCAGCATTTT CASSEKQGQPQHF
NA NA TRBJ2-5 TRBV5-1 TGCGCCAGCGGGGAACAGGGGGGGAGTGAGACCCAGTACTTC CASGEQGGSETQYF
TRBD1 NA TRBJ1-2 TRBV6-1 TGTGCCAGCAGGGCAGGGACAGGGGGCTATGGCTACACCTTC CASRAGTGGYGYTF
NA NA TRBJ1-2 TRBV28 TGTGCCAGCAGCCCAGGGTATGGCTACACCTTC CASSPGYGYTF
NA NA TRBJ2-4 TRBV29-1 TGCAGCGCCCTGGTGCGGGGCAAAAACATTCAGTACTTC CSALVRGKNIQYF
NA few TRBJ1-1 TRBV18 TGTGCCAGCTCACGGACAGAGAACACTGAAGCTTTCTTT CASSRTENTEAFF
TRBD1 once TRBJ2-5 TRBV6-5 TGTGCCAGCAGTTTCCTAGGGACAGGGGGAATGGAGACCCAGTACTTC CASSFLGTGGMETQYF
NA NA TRBJ2-5 TRBV7-9 TGTGCCAGCAGCAACAGGGTTACGGAGACCCAGTACTTC CASSNRVTETQYF
NA NA TRBJ1-1 TRBV7-9 TGTGCCAGCAGCTTAGGTATCGGTCTGAGCACTGAAGCTTTCTTT CASSLGIGLSTEAFF
NA NA TRBJ1-6 TRBV6-5 TGTGCCAGCAGTTTCTTCCCAGGAGATTATAATTCACCCCTCCACTTT CASSFFPGDYNSPLHF
NA NA TRBJ1-5 TRBV9 TGTGCCAGCAGCCCCACCCCCGCCTTCAATCAGCCCCAGCATTTT CASSPTPAFNQPQHF
NA NA TRBJ1-2 TRBV13 TGTGCCAGCAGCTACAGGACTAACTATGGCTACACCTTC CASSYRTNYGYTF
NA NA TRBJ1-5 TRBV19 TGTGCCAGTAGTATAGAACCCCGAGGTGGTCAGCCCCAGCATTTT CASSIEPRGGQPQHF
NA NA TRBJ2-5 TRBV19 TGTGCCAGTGGGGTCCAGCAGGGGACCCAGTACTTC CASGVQQGTQYF
NA once TRBJ2-3 TRBV7-2 TGTGCCAGCAGCTTAGCGGTCCGCACGGATACGCAGTATTTT CASSLAVRTDTQYF
NA NA TRBJ1-2 TRBV7-9 TGTGCCAGCAGCCTGGAGGGGCGTATAGCTGGCTACACCTTC CASSLEGRIAGYTF